This entry features one T cell receptor (beta chain) sequence. Documented time point: cycle 4 day 1 (C4D1), after around six weeks of nivolumab. There was relapse after autologous stem cell transplantation in every patient, and there was variation in brentuximab vedotin exposure. The sample is drawn from a study of PD-1 blockade in classical Hodgkin lymphoma. CDR3 length equals 12 residues. Measured with immunoSEQ multiplex PCR; TCRdb has only the in-frame clones, and not every one. The sample lists around 50,000 clones; about 80% were seen once. This sequence originates from a human donor with classical Hodgkin lymphoma. The specimen comprised peripheral blood mononuclear cells (PBMCs), sampled before the fourth cycle of nivolumab. The rearrangement uses TRBV21-1 and TRBJ2-7. TRBV21-1 is a pseudogene segment. CDR3 sequence reads: CASSTISYEQYF. The DNA for the CDR3 is TGTGCCAGCAGCACGATCTCCTACGAGCAGTACTTC.